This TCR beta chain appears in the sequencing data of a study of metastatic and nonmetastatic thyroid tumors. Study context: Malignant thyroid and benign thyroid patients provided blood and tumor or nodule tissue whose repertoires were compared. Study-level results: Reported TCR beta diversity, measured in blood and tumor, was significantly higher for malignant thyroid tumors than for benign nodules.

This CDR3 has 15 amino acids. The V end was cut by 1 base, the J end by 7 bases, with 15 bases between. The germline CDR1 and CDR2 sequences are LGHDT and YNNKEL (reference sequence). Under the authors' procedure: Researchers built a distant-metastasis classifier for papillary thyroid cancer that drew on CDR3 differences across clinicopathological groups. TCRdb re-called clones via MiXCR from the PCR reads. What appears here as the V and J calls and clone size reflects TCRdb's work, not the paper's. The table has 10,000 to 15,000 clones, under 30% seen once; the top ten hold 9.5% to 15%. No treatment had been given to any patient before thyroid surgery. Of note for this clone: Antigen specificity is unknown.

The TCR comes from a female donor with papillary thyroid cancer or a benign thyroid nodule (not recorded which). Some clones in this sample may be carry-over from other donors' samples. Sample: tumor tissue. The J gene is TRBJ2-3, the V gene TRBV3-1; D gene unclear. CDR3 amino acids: CASSQAGLDLYTQYF. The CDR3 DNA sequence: TGTGCCAGCAGCCAAGCTGGGCTAGACCTATATACGCAGTATTTT.